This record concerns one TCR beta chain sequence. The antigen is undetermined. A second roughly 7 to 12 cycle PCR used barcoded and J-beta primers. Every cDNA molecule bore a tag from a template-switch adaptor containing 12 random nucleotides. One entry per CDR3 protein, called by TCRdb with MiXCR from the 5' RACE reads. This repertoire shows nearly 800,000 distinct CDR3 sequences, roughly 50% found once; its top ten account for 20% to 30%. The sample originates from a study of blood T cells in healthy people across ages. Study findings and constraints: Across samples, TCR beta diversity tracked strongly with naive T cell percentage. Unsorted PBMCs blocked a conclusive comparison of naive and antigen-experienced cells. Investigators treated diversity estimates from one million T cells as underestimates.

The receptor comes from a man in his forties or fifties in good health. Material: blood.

The CDR3 coding sequence is TGTGCCAACAGGCTGACAGGGGGCGGAGAGACCCAGTACTTC. Translating gives CANRLTGGGETQYF. The chain combines TRBV12-3 or TRBV12-4 with TRBJ2-5; 10 bases align to TRBD1. The CDR3 totals 14 residues. The V gene end was trimmed by 10 bases and the J gene end by 4 bases; junction bases not matched to a gene: 9.